What follows are 19 T cell receptor beta chains derived from one specimen sequenced in a study of blood T cell repertoires in COVID-19. Profiling relied on immunoSEQ multiplex PCR, and the TCRdb table lists in-frame clones only, not all of them. Of about 270,000 clones listed, 85% to 90% are singletons. The sample taken for sequencing was PBMCs or T cells enriched from blood (not recorded which). Receptors were obtained from a woman in her 30s with acute COVID-19.

The gene calls are TRBV24-1 and TRBJ2-3, with 13 bases matching TRBD2. The V gene's germline CDR1 is KGHDR and CDR2 SFDVKD. The CDR3 spans 15 residues. Unmatched junction bases numbered 2, after V lost 4 bases and J lost 5 bases. Here the CDR3 DNA reads TGTGCCACCAGTGACCGGACTAGCGGGGGAGATACGCAGTATTTT. It yields the protein CATSDRTSGGDTQYF.

The rearrangement joins TRBV6-6 to TRBJ1-2; the D gene is possibly TRBD1 (6 bases). Germline V lookup: CDR1 MNHNY, CDR2 SVGAGI (reference sequence). V lost 7 bases and J lost 6, with 15 bases in between. This CDR3 is built from 13 residues. CDR3: CASTEQGGNGYTF. CDR3 sequence (DNA): TGTGCCAGCACCGAACAGGGTGGGAATGGCTACACCTTC.

The chain employs TRBV27 and TRBJ2-7; D call uncertain. Trimming shortened V by 3 bases and J by 8 bases, and 5 bases separated the two germline ends. This CDR3 region has 10 residues. Per the germline V gene, CDR1 is MNHEY and CDR2 is SMNVEV (reference sequence). DNA of the CDR3: TGTGCCAGCAGTTTGTCTCAGCAGTACTTC. Encoded protein: CASSLSQQYF.

This chain connects TRBV27 to TRBJ2-1, with 9 bases lining up with TRBD2. Germline V gene data show CDR1 as MNHEY and CDR2 as SMNVEV (reference sequence). The CDR3 totals 14 residues. V was clipped by 3 bases and J by 7 bases; unmatched bases: 4. The CDR3 DNA sequence: TGTGCCAGCAGTTTGGGTAGCGGGAGAAATGAGCAGTTCTTC. Translation gives CASSLGSGRNEQFF.

This rearrangement joins TRBV7-9 to TRBJ2-1; 10 bases match TRBD2. Germline V CDR1 and CDR2: SEHNR, FQNEAQ (reference sequence). The CDR3 is made up of 14 amino acids. Trimming took 8 bases from V and 0 from J; bases not matched to a gene: 1. Here the CDR3 reads CASLAGDSYNEQFF. Here the CDR3 DNA reads TGTGCCAGCCTAGCGGGAGACTCCTACAATGAGCAGTTCTTC.

The J gene is TRBJ2-7, the V gene TRBV5-1; 9 bases line up with TRBD1. With 7 bases clipped from V and 3 bases from J, the junction kept 14 bases outside the gene matches. From germline, CDR1 is SGHRS and CDR2 YFSETQ. This CDR3 region has 16 residues. The CDR3 spells CASRDLLRDRVYEQYF. CDR3 bases: TGCGCCAGCCGCGACCTCCTCCGGGACAGGGTCTACGAGCAGTACTTC.

V usage is TRBV27 and J usage is TRBJ2-1, with 9 positions matching TRBD1. CDR1 is MNHEY and CDR2 is SMNVEV in the germline V gene (reference sequence). J gave up 7 bases and V 3 bases, and 19 bases lay outside the gene matches. The CDR3 is 19 amino acids. CDR3 sequence: CASSFDRGIVRGRGNEQFF. As DNA, the CDR3 is TGTGCCAGCAGTTTCGACAGGGGGATCGTCCGCGGGAGAGGGAATGAGCAGTTCTTC.

This clone has only a few counts. The rearrangement uses TRBV28 and TRBJ1-2; 7 bases align to TRBD1. Trimming at V came to 10 bases and at J to 2 bases, leaving 7 bases not matched to a gene. This CDR3 has 13 residues. Germline-derived CDR1 and CDR2 are MDHEN and SYDVKM. The CDR3 DNA reads as TGTGCCACCGATGACAGGGACAACTATGGCTACACCTTC. It codes for CATDDRDNYGYTF.

This clone was counted between two and nine times. This rearrangement joins TRBV19 to TRBJ2-7; TRBD1 matches 7 bases. Germline CDR1 reads LNHDA; CDR2 reads SQIVND (reference sequence). V dropped 5 bases and J dropped 5; count of bases not matched to a gene: 3. CDR3 size: 12 residues. CDR3 in DNA: TGTGCCAGTAGTTCGACAGGGAACGAGCAGTACTTC. It codes for CASSSTGNEQYF.

This chain links TRBV12-3 or TRBV12-4 with TRBJ2-1; D is unclear. The CDR3 has 12 residues. V lost 9 bases, J lost 0 bases, and 6 bases lay in between. CDR3 sequence (DNA): TGTGCCAGTCTTAGCTCCTACAATGAGCAGTTCTTC. Translating it yields CASLSSYNEQFF.

The chain links TRBV30 to TRBJ2-3; 15 nucleotides align to TRBD2. V lost 2 bases and J lost 5; bases outside the gene matches: 2. This CDR3 region has 15 residues. Germline V gene data show CDR1 as GTSNPN and CDR2 as SVGIG (reference sequence). The CDR3 sequence: CAWSRTSGRGDTQYF. CDR3 coding DNA: TGTGCCTGGAGTAGGACTAGCGGGAGGGGAGATACGCAGTATTTT.

The chain carries TRBV7-6 and TRBJ1-1, with a weak D call TRBD1 (6 bases). The CDR3 spans 14 residues. Per germline, CDR1 SGHVS and CDR2 FNYEAQ. Trimming took off 4 bases at V and 11 bases at J, with 20 bases between the two ends. In DNA, the CDR3 is TGTGCCAGCAGCTACGGGACAAAAATTAGAGGGGCTTTCTTT. Its protein product is CASSYGTKIRGAFF. Based on the CDR3 plus reference TRBV7-6 and TRBJ1-1, the full variable domain is GAGVSQSPRYKVTKRGQDVALRCDPISGHVSLYWYRQALGQGPEFLTYFNYEAQQDKSGLPNDRFSAERPEGSISTLTIQRTEQRDSAMYRCASSYGTKIRGAFFGQGTRLTVV.

The chain employs TRBV4-1 and TRBJ1-5; a possible D gene is TRBD1 (6 bases). The V end lost 0 bases, the J end lost 1 base, and 13 bases lay between the germline ends. Germline lookup yields CDR1 MGHRA and CDR2 YSYEKL. This CDR3 has 17 residues. The CDR3 region is CASSQEGGRGSNQPQHF. The CDR3 DNA is TGCGCCAGCAGCCAAGAAGGGGGTAGGGGAAGCAATCAGCCCCAGCATTTT.

V usage is TRBV7-9 and J usage is TRBJ2-1; 7 bases are shared with TRBD2. CDR3 length: 16 amino acids. Trimming at V came to 5 bases and at J to 1 base, leaving 8 bases not matched to a gene. The germline V gene has CDR1 SEHNR and CDR2 FQNEAQ (reference sequence). CDR3 sequence: CASSPTGGGSYNEQFF. CDR3 bases: TGTGCCAGCAGCCCTACGGGGGGAGGGTCCTACAATGAGCAGTTCTTC.

V usage is TRBV29-1 and J usage is TRBJ2-3; TRBD2 matches at 13 bases. The CDR3 runs 17 residues. Trimming cost V 4 bases and J 2 bases; bases outside gene matches: 9. CDR1 and CDR2 (germline): SQVTM, ANQGSEA. The CDR3 nucleotides read TGCAGCGTTGGGGGGACTAGCGGGACAACTTACACAGATACGCAGTATTTT. Translated, it gives CSVGGTSGTTYTDTQYF.

The V and J genes are TRBV4-1 and TRBJ2-6, with a possible D match to TRBD2 (6 bases). The CDR3 has 16 residues. In germline, CDR1 is MGHRA, CDR2 YSYEKL. Deletions cut 1 base from V and 0 bases from J, with 7 bases between. The CDR3 spells CASSQGEVSGANVLTF. Here the CDR3 DNA reads TGCGCCAGCAGCCAAGGGGAGGTCTCTGGGGCCAACGTCCTGACTTTC.

J is TRBJ1-6 and V is TRBV4-1, with a tentative D call TRBD1 (6 bases). V was trimmed by 2 bases and J by 5 bases, leaving 10 bases between them. The CDR3 has 15 residues. In germline, CDR1 is MGHRA, CDR2 YSYEKL. This chain's CDR3 is CASSQSGQNNSPLHF. DNA for the CDR3: TGCGCCAGCAGCCAAAGTGGACAGAATAATTCACCCCTCCACTTT.

J is TRBJ2-3 and V is TRBV24-1; D may be TRBD2 (5 bases). V was clipped by 5 bases and J by 4 bases, with 18 bases between them. Germline values: CDR1 KGHDR, CDR2 SFDVKD. This CDR3 is built from 16 residues. CDR3 residues: CATSAPPVRGPDTQYF. CDR3 in DNA: TGTGCCACCAGTGCTCCCCCTGTCCGGGGTCCAGATACGCAGTATTTT.

The chain carries TRBV2 and TRBJ2-7; perhaps TRBD2 as D (6 bases). The CDR3 length is 16 residues. From germline, CDR1 is SNHLY and CDR2 FYNNEI. Trimming removed 2 bases from V and 2 bases from J, with 16 bases in between. CDR3 sequence (DNA): TGTGCCAGCAGTGAACGGCTGCTAGCGACCCCCTACGAGCAGTACTTC. It encodes CASSERLLATPYEQYF.